Presented here are 13 T cell receptor beta chains from one specimen sequenced in a study of human T cells and chemical hapten exposure. Time point here: patch test 2, 6 weeks after DPC sensitization. Treatment described: therapeutic diphenylcyclopropenone sensitization with weekly scalp DPC. TCRdb itself ran the RACE reads through MiXCR, one entry per CDR3 protein. The data contain about 81,000 distinct CDR3 sequences, 10% of them singletons. Material: whole blood, obtained in connection with sensitization to the hapten diphenylcyclopropenone (DPC). The receptors shown here come from a woman younger than 45 with alopecia areata. Some clones in this sample may be carry-over from other donors' samples.

This clonotype occurred many times. This chain connects TRBV5-1 to TRBJ2-7; TRBD1 matches at 9 bases. The germline gives CDR1 SGHRS, CDR2 YFSETQ. The CDR3 covers 15 residues. The junction had 1 base not matched to a gene; V was cut back by 0 bases and J by 0 bases. The CDR3 region has the DNA TGCGCCAGCAGCTTGGTGACAGGGGGCTCCTACGAGCAGTACTTC. This encodes CASSLVTGGSYEQYF.

This clonotype was counted at least ten times. The chain couples TRBV28 to TRBJ2-5; TRBD1 agrees at 8 bases. The germline V gene encodes CDR1 MDHEN and CDR2 SYDVKM. V lost 5 bases and J lost 4; bases outside the gene matches: 6. The CDR3 has 14 residues. The CDR3 DNA sequence: TGTGCCAGCAGTCCGCGGACAGGGAGAGAGACCCAGTACTTC. Protein sequence: CASSPRTGRETQYF.

This clonotype was recorded at least ten times. This sequence joins TRBV7-3 and TRBJ1-6, with D possibly matching TRBD1 (6 bases). The CDR3 length is 14 residues. In germline, CDR1 is SGHTA, CDR2 FQGTGA. V lost 1 base to trimming and J lost 10 bases, with 11 bases between them. The CDR3 reads CASSLNPGASPLHF. The CDR3 region has the DNA TGTGCCAGCAGCTTAAATCCGGGGGCCTCACCCCTCCACTTT.

The chain uses TRBV29-1 and TRBJ1-2; weak D call: TRBD1 (6 bases). CDR3 length equals 13 residues. The germline V gene encodes CDR1 SQVTM and CDR2 ANQGSEA. Trimming shortened V by 3 bases and J by 0 bases, and 8 bases separated the two germline ends. In nucleotides, the CDR3 is TGCAGCGTTGAGGAGGGGGCTAACTATGGCTACACCTTC. This encodes CSVEEGANYGYTF.

This clonotype was observed many times. One end of the junction fails to match germline, which may point to a read error. This chain uses TRBV6-2 or TRBV6-3 with TRBJ2-3; 8 nucleotides line up with TRBD1. Germline loops: CDR1 MNHEY, CDR2 SVGEGT. The CDR3 loop spans 13 amino acids. CDR3 coding DNA: TGTGCCAGCGTCAGTATAATCGGCCGGGACAGGATTTTT. Protein sequence: CASVSIIGRDRIF.

This clonotype was seen repeatedly, ten times or more. The chain is built from TRBV30 and TRBJ2-5; D gene unclear. The CDR3 runs 12 residues. With 3 bases removed from V and 4 bases from J, the gap between germline ends came to 9 bases. The germline gives CDR1 GTSNPN, CDR2 SVGIG (reference sequence). The CDR3 DNA is TGTGCCTGGAGCGATGGAAGAGAGACCCAGTACTTC. Its translation: CAWSDGRETQYF.

Many counts were recorded for this clonotype. The V and J genes are TRBV29-1 and TRBJ1-5; TRBD1 is a possible D gene (6 bases). Germline-derived CDR1 and CDR2 are SQVTM and ANQGSEA. CDR3 length: 15 amino acids. V was pared by 6 bases and J by 4 bases, with 19 bases between. Here the CDR3 reads CSVSETGTHNQPQHF. In nucleotides, the CDR3 is TGCAGCGTCTCCGAGACCGGGACACATAATCAGCCCCAGCATTTT.

The sample holds a few counts of this clonotype. The chain recombines TRBV7-2 with TRBJ2-3; D remains unclear. The V end was cut by 4 bases, the J end by 6 bases, with 11 bases between. The V gene's germline CDR1 is SGHTA and CDR2 FQGNSA. The length of the CDR3 is 13 residues. The DNA of the CDR3 is TGTGCCAGCAGCTCTATAGTGGCTGATACGCAGTATTTT. This gives the protein CASSSIVADTQYF.

The table lists this clonotype with a few counts. The chain joins TRBV28 to TRBJ1-5, with 7 nucleotides matching TRBD1. V lost 6 bases to trimming and J lost 2 bases; unmatched junction nucleotides: 4. Looked up from germline, CDR1 is MDHEN and CDR2 is SYDVKM. This CDR3 has 14 amino acids. The CDR3: CASSTGTGNQPQHF. CDR3 bases: TGTGCCAGCAGCACCGGGACAGGCAATCAGCCCCAGCATTTT. The full variable domain, rest sourced from reference TRBV28 and TRBJ1-5, is DVKVTQSSRYLVKRTGEKVFLECVQDMDHENMFWYRQDPGLGLRLIYFSYDVKMKEKGDIPEGYSVSREKKERFSLILESASTNQTSMYLCASSTGTGNQPQHFGDGTRLSIL.

The chain recombines TRBV29-1 with TRBJ1-2; D remains ambiguous. The CDR3 covers 12 residues. V shed 5 bases and J shed 0 bases, with 7 bases lying between them. The germline gives CDR1 SQVTM, CDR2 ANQGSEA. The CDR3 here is CSVSLSNYGYTF. Here the CDR3 DNA reads TGCAGCGTTTCCCTCTCTAACTATGGCTACACCTTC.

This clonotype was detected many times. The chain couples TRBV29-1 to TRBJ2-1; 7 nucleotides agree with TRBD2. The germline V gene encodes CDR1 SQVTM and CDR2 ANQGSEA. This CDR3 region has 14 residues. The CDR3 nucleotides are TGCAGTTACGGGTGGGCTAGCGGTCGGAATGAGCAGTTCTTC. It yields the protein CSYGWASGRNEQFF.

The chain joins TRBV5-8 to TRBJ1-2; no clear D gene. The CDR3 is made up of 15 amino acids. CDR1 and CDR2 from the germline V gene are SGHTS and YDEGEE. Trimming took 5 bases from V and 4 from J, leaving 18 bases between them. The CDR3, as DNA: TGTGCCAGCAGTCGGGGAAAGCTAGGCGGCTATGGCTACACCTTC. Protein product: CASSRGKLGGYGYTF.

This chain connects TRBV28 to TRBJ2-5; no reliable D call. V lost 6 bases to trimming and J lost 5 bases, with 13 bases between them. Per the germline V gene, CDR1 is MDHEN and CDR2 is SYDVKM. The CDR3 is 13 residues long. The CDR3 sequence is CASRAPSGETQYF. CDR3 DNA sequence: TGTGCCAGCAGGGCCCCATCGGGTGAGACCCAGTACTTC.